This is a list of T cell receptor beta chains from one sample in a study of early T cells in non-severe SARS-CoV-2 infection. TCRdb fed the 5' RACE reads into MiXCR, producing one record per CDR3 protein. The profile shows 60,000 or so distinct CDR3 sequences, approximately 10% of them singletons. The sample comprised whole blood. These receptors originate from an adult who was a healthcare worker with PCR-confirmed SARS-CoV-2 infection or an uninfected control (not recorded which). Both conserved end residues are part of each CDR3. The D gene is left open where the match is weak. Clone sizes are given selectively: once, few, many, or a class where the clone is expanded.

>few|TRBD2|TRBJ2-3|TRBV6-1
TGTGCCAGCAGTGGGGAGCGGGGGGTGGCAGATACGCAGTATTTT
CASSGERGVADTQYF
>-|-|TRBJ1-3|TRBV20-1
TGCAGTGCTACTCCCGGGGCCGTACTATATTTT
CSATPGAVLYF
>many|-|TRBJ1-4|TRBV21-1
TGTGCCAGCAGCAAGCGGACCGGTAATGAAAAACTGTTTTTT
CASSKRTGNEKLFF
>many|TRBD1|TRBJ1-2|TRBV29-1
TGCAGCGTTGACAGGGGGCGATCCGACTATGGCTACACCTTC
CSVDRGRSDYGYTF
>few|-|TRBJ1-2|TRBV29-1
TGCAGCGTTGACACCGGATATGGCTACACCTTC
CSVDTGYGYTF
>few|-|TRBJ1-5|TRBV12-3/TRBV12-4
TGTGCCAGCAGTTTTGGCTTGGGAAATCAGCCCCAGCATTTT
CASSFGLGNQPQHF
>many|-|TRBJ1-6|TRBV7-2
TGTGCCAGCAGCTCCGGACGGAGCTATGGTTCACCCCTCCACTTT
CASSSGRSYGSPLHF
>-|-|TRBJ1-4|TRBV12-3/TRBV12-4
TGTGCCAGCAGTTTGAATTTTTATGAAAAACTGTTTTTT
CASSLNFYEKLFF
>many|-|TRBJ1-3|TRBV7-2
TGTGCCAGCAGCCCCTTAACAGGGCCTGGAAACACCATATATTTT
CASSPLTGPGNTIYF
>-|-|TRBJ2-3|TRBV7-6
TGTGCCAGCAGCACCGGACGCTCAGATACGCAGTATTTT
CASSTGRSDTQYF
>-|-|TRBJ1-1|TRBV11-1
TGTGCCAGCAGCTCAGGGGTGGTGACTGAAGCTTTCTTT
CASSSGVVTEAFF
>-|TRBD1|TRBJ1-2|TRBV6-6
TGTGCCAGCCAGGGGGACTATGGCTACACCTTC
CASQGDYGYTF
>many|-|TRBJ1-5|TRBV7-2
TGTGCCAGCAGCTTAGTCAGGGGCGGCAATCAGCCCCAGCATTTT
CASSLVRGGNQPQHF
>few|-|TRBJ2-5|TRBV7-2
TGTGCCAGCAGCTTAGTGGCCGTACAAGAGACCCAGTACTTC
CASSLVAVQETQYF
>many|-|TRBJ2-1|TRBV4-3
TGCGCCAGCAGCCAAGTCAAGTGGCGGGGCGGTGAGCAGTTCTTC
CASSQVKWRGGEQFF
>-|-|TRBJ1-1|TRBV3-1
TGTGCCAGCAGCCAAGTAGGGGCCACTGAAGCTTTCTTT
CASSQVGATEAFF
>-|TRBD1|TRBJ2-5|TRBV29-1
TGCAGCGTTGCTAAAGGGACAGGGGGCCGAGAGACCCAGTACTTC
CSVAKGTGGRETQYF
>few|TRBD2|TRBJ2-2|TRBV5-6
TGTGCCAGCAGTTTTAGCGGGGGGACCGGGGAGCTGTTTTTT
CASSFSGGTGELFF
>many|-|TRBJ2-2|TRBV10-3
TGTGCCAGCCGCCACAGGGAACCGAACACCGGGGAGCTGTTTTTT
CASRHREPNTGELFF